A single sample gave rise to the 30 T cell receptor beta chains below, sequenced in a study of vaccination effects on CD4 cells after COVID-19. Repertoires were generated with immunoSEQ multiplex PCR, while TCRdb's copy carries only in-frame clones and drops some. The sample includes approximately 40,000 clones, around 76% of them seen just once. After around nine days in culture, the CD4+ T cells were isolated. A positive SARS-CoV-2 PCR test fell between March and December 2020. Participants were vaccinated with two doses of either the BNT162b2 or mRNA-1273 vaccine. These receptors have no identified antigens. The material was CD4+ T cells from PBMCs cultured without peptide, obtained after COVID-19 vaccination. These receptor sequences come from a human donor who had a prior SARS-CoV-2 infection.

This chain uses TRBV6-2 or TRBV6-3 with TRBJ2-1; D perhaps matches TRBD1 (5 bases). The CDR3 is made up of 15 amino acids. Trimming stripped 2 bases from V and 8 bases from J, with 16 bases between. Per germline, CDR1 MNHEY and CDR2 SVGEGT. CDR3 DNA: TGTGCCAGCAGTTACAGTCCTCGCAGGGTGGATGAGCAGTTCTTC. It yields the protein CASSYSPRRVDEQFF.

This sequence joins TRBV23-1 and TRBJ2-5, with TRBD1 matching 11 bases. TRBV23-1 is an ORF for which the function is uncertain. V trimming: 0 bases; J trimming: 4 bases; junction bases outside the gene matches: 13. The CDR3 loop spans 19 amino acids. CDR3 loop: CASSQSFGSDRGPGETQYF. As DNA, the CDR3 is TGCGCCAGCAGTCAATCTTTTGGGTCGGACAGGGGGCCAGGAGAGACCCAGTACTTC.

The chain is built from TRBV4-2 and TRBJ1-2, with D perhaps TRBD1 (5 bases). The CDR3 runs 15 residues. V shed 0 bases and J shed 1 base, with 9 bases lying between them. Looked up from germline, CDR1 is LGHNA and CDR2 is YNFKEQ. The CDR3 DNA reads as TGTGCCAGCAGCCAAGATCCAGGGAATAACTATGGCTACACCTTC. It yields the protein CASSQDPGNNYGYTF.

The CDR3 reads CASSLFLDTQYF. The DNA of the CDR3 is TGTGCCAGCAGTTTATTCTTGGATACGCAGTATTTT. This sequence joins TRBV28 and TRBJ2-3; D is unclear. The CDR3 length is 12 residues. The V end was cut by 1 base, the J end by 6 bases, with 5 bases between. Germline values: CDR1 MDHEN, CDR2 SYDVKM.

CDR3 sequence: CASRQTSGTYNEQFF. CDR3 bases: TGTGCCAGCAGACAGACTAGCGGGACCTACAATGAGCAGTTCTTC. V gene TRBV7-2 combines with J gene TRBJ2-1; 11 bases map to TRBD2. The CDR3 is 15 amino acids. The germline CDR1 and CDR2 sequences are SGHTA and FQGNSA. Unmatched junction bases numbered 3, after V lost 6 bases and J lost 2 bases.

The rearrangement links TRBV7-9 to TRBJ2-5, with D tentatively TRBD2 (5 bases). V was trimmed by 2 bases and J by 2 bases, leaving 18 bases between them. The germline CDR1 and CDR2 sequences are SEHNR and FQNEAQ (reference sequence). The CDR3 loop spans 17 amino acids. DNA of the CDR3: TGTGCCAGCAGCTTACGGGCGGGCCGGACCCGTCAAGAGACCCAGTACTTC. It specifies CASSLRAGRTRQETQYF.

In DNA, the CDR3 is TGTGCCAGCAGCTTAGGCCTAGCGGGCGTCCACGAGCAGTACTTC. This codes for CASSLGLAGVHEQYF. V gene TRBV7-2 combines with J gene TRBJ2-7; 8 nucleotides line up with TRBD2. CDR1 is SGHTA, CDR2 FQGNSA, per germline. CDR3 length equals 15 residues. V lost 1 base, J lost 5 bases, and 7 bases stayed unmatched.

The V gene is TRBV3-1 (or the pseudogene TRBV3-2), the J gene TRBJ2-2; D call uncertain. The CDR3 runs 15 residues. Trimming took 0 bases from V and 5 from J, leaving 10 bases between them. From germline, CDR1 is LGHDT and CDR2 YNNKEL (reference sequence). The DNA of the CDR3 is TGTGCCAGCAGCCAAGATCGGGTCTTTACCGGGGAGCTGTTTTTT. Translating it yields CASSQDRVFTGELFF.

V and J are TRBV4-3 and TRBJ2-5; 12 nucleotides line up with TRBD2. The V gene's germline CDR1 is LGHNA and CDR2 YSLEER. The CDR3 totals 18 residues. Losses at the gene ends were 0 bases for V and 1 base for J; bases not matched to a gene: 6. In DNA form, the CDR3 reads TGCGCCAGCAGCCAAGATTGGACTAGCGGGACTTCCCAAGAGACCCAGTACTTC. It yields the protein CASSQDWTSGTSQETQYF.

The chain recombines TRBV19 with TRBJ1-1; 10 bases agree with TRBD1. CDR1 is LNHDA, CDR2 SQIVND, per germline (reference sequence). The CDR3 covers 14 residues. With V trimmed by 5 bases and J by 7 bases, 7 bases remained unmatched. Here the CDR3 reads CASSPPRDRGEAFF. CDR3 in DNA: TGTGCCAGTAGTCCGCCCCGGGACAGGGGTGAAGCTTTCTTT.

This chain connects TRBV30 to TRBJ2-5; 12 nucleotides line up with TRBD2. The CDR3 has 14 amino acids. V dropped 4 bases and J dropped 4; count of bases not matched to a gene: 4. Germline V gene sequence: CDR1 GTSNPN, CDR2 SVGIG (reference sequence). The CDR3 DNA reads TGTGCCTGGACTGGACTAGCGGGATCAGAGACCCAGTACTTC. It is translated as CAWTGLAGSETQYF.

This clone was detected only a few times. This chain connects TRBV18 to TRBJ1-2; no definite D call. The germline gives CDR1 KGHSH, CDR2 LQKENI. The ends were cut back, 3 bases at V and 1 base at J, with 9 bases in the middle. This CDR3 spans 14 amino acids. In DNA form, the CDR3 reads TGTGCCAGCTCACCTTCTCAGGATAACTATGGCTACACCTTC. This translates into CASSPSQDNYGYTF.

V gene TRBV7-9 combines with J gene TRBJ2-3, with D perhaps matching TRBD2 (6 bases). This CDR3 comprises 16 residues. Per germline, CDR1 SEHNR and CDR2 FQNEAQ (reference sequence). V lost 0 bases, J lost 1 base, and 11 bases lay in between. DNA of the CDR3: TGTGCCAGCAGCTTAGCCACTAGCTTACGCACAGATACGCAGTATTTT. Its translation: CASSLATSLRTDTQYF.

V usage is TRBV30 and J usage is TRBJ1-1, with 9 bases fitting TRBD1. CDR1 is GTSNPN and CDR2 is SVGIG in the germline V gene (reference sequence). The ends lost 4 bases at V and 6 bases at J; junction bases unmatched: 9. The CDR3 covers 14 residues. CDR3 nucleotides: TGTGCCTGGAATCCGGGACAGGGATACTCTGAAGCTTTCTTT. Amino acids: CAWNPGQGYSEAFF. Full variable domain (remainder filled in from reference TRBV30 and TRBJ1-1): SQTIHQWPATLVQPVGSPLSLECTVEGTSNPNLYWYRQAAGRGLQLLFYSVGIGQISSEVPQNLSASRPQDRQFILSSKKLLLSDSGFYLCAWNPGQGYSEAFFGQGTRLTVV.

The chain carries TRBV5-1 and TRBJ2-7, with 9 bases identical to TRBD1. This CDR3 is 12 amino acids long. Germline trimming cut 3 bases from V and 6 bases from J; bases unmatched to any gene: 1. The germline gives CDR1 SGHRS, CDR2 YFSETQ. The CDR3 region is CASSSTGGEQYF. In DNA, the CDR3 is TGCGCCAGCAGCTCGACAGGGGGCGAGCAGTACTTC.

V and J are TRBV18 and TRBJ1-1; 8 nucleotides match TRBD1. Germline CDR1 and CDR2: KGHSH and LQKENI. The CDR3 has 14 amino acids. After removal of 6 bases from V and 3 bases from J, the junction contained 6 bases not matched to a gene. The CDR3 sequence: CASSPLTGDTEAFF. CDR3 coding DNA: TGTGCCAGCTCGCCGCTGACAGGGGACACTGAAGCTTTCTTT.

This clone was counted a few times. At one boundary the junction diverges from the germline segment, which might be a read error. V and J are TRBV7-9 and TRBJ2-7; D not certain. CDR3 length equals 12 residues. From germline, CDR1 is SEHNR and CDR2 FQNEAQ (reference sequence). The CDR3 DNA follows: TGTGCCAGCAGCTTGGGATGGCTTGTCCTAGACTTC. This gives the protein CASSLGWLVLDF.

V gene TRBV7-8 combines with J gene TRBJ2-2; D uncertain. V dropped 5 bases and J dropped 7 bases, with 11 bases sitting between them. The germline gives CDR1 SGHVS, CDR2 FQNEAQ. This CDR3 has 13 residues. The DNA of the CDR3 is TGTGCCAGCAGCGGCCCTAGAATCGGGGAGCTGTTTTTT. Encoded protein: CASSGPRIGELFF.

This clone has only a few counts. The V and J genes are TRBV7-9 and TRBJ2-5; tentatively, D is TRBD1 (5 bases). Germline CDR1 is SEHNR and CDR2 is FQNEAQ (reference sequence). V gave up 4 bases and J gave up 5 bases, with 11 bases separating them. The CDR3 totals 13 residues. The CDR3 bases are TGTGCCAGCAGCTCCAGGGTTGAGGAGACCCAGTACTTC. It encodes CASSSRVEETQYF.

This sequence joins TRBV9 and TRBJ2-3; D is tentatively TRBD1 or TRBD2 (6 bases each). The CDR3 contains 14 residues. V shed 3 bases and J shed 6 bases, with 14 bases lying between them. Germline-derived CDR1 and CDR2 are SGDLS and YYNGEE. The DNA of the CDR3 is TGTGCCAGCAGCGACGGGCGAGGGGGGGATACGCAGTATTTT. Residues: CASSDGRGGDTQYF. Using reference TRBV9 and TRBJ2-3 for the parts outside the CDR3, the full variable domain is DSGVTQTPKHLITATGQRVTLRCSPRSGDLSVYWYQQSLDQGLQFLIQYYNGEERAKGNILERFSAQQFPDLHSELNLSSLELGDSALYFCASSDGRGGDTQYFGPGTRLTVL.

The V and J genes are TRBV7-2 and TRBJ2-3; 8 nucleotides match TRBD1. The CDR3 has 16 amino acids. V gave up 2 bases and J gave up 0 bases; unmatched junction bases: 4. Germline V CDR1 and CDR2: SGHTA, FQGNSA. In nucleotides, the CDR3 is TGTGCCAGCAGCTTAAACAGGGGGATGAGCACAGATACGCAGTATTTT. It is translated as CASSLNRGMSTDTQYF.

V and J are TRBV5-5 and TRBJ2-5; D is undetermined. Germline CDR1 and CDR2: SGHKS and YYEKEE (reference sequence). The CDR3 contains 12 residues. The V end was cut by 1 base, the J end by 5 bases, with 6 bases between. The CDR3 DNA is TGTGCCAGCAGCTTGCAAGGCGAGACCCAGTACTTC. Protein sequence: CASSLQGETQYF. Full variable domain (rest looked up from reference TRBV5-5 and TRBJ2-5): DAGVTQSPTHLIKTRGQQVTLRCSPISGHKSVSWYQQVLGQGPQFIFQYYEKEERGRGNFPDRFSARQFPNYSSELNVNALLLGDSALYLCASSLQGETQYFGPGTRLLVL.

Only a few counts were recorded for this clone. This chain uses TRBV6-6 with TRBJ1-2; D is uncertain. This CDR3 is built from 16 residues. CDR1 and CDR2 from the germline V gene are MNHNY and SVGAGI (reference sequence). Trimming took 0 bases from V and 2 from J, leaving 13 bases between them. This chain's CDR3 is CASSYSRTTGNYGYTF. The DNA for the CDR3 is TGTGCCAGCAGTTACTCGAGAACGACGGGGAACTATGGCTACACCTTC.

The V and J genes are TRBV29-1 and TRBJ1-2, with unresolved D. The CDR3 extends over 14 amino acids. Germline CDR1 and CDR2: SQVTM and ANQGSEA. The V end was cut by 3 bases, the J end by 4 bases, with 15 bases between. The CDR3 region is CSVDGIGRGYGYTF. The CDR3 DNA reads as TGCAGCGTTGACGGGATAGGACGCGGCTATGGCTACACCTTC.

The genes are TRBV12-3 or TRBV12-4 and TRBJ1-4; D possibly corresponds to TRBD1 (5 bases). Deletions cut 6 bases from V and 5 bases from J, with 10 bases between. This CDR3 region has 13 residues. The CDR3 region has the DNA TGTGCCAGCAGCCGGGACTACAATGAAAAACTGTTTTTT. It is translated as CASSRDYNEKLFF.

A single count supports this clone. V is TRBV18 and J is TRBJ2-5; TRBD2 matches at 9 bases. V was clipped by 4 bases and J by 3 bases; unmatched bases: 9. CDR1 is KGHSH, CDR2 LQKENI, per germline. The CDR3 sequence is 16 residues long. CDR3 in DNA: TGTGCCAGCTCACGACCGGGACTAGCCTTTAAAGAGACCCAGTACTTC. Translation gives CASSRPGLAFKETQYF.

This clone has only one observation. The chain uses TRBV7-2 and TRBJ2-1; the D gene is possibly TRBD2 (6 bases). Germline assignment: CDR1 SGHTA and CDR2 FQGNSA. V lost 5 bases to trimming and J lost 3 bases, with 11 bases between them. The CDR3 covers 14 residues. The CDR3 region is CASSETSYYNEQFF. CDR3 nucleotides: TGTGCCAGCAGCGAGACTAGTTACTACAATGAGCAGTTCTTC.

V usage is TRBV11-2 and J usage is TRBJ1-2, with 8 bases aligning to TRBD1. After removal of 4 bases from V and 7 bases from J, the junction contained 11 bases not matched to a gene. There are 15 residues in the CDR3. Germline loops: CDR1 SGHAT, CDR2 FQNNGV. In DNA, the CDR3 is TGTGCCAGCAGCTCCCCGACCCGGACAGGGCCTGGCTACACCTTC. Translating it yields CASSSPTRTGPGYTF.

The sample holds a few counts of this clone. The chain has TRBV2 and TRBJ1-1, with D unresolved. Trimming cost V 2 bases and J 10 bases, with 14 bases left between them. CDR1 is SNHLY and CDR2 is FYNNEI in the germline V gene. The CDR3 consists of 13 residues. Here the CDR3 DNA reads TGTGCCAGCAGTGAATTTCGGGGTATTGGAGCTTTCTTT. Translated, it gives CASSEFRGIGAFF.

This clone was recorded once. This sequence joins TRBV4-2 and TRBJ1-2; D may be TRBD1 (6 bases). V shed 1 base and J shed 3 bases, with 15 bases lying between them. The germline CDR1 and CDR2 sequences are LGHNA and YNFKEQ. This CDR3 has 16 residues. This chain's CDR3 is CASSQVIRGADYGYTF. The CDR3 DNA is TGTGCCAGCAGCCAAGTTATCAGGGGCGCTGACTATGGCTACACCTTC.